This TCR beta chain was sequenced for a study of OX40 agonist ivuxolimab in advanced cancers. On the study more broadly: Of the patients, three showed partial responses, one with hepatocellular carcinoma and two with cutaneous melanoma.

Method: immunoSEQ multiplex PCR; TCRdb's copy keeps in-frame clones and lacks some. Among 35,000 to 45,000 clones, 85% to 90% were seen once, and the ten largest hold 4.7%. In the case of this clone: As yet, its antigen is unknown.

Regarding the study as a whole: Compared with CD4+, CD8+ T cells on average had more expanded clones. Researchers did not determine the expanded peripheral T cells' antigen specificity. Low normalized T-cell clonal expansion was additionally recorded for some nonresponders.

Source: CD4+ or CD8+ T cells sorted from blood, taken in a trial of the OX40 agonist ivuxolimab. The receptor was isolated from an adult with an advanced solid tumor such as melanoma, head and neck, liver or kidney cancer.

The CDR3 region has the DNA TGTGCCAGTAGCCCGACAGAGCGCTATGGCTACACCTTC. The encoded protein is CASSPTERYGYTF. The chain recombines TRBV19 with TRBJ1-2, with a weak D call TRBD1 (5 bases). CDR3 size: 13 residues. Between the trimmed V and J ends, which lost 6 bases and 4 bases, there was a span of 12 bases. The germline gives CDR1 LNHDA, CDR2 SQIVND (reference sequence).